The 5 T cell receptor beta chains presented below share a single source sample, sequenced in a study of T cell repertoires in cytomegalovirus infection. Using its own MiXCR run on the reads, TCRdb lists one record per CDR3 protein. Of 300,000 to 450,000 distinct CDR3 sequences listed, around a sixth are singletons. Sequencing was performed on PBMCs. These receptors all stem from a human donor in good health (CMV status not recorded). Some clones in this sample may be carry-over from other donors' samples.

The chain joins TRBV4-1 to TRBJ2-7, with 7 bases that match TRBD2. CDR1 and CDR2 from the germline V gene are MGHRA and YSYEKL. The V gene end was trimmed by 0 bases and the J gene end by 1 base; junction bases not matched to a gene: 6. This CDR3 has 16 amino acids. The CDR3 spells CASSQEKGRESYEQYF. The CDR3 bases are TGCGCCAGCAGCCAAGAAAAGGGGAGGGAATCCTACGAGCAGTACTTC.

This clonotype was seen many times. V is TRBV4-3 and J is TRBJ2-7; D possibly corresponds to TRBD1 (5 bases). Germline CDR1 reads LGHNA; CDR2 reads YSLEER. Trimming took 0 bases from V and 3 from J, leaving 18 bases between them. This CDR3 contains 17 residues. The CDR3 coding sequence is TGCGCCAGCAGCCAAGATCAAAAGGGCAGGGTTAACTACGAGCAGTACTTC. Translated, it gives CASSQDQKGRVNYEQYF.

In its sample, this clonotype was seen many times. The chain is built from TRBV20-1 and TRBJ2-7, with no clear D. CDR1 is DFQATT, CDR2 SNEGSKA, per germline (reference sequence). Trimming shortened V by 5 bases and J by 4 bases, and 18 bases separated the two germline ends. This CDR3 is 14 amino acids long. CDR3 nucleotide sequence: TGCAGTGCTGAACACAGATTAGGTTCGTACGAGCAGTACTTC. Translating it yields CSAEHRLGSYEQYF.

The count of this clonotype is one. The CDR3 spells CASEPSGLHNEQFF. The CDR3 DNA sequence: TGTGCCAGTGAGCCTAGCGGGCTGCACAATGAGCAGTTCTTC. The chain employs TRBV28 and TRBJ2-1; TRBD2 matches 8 bases. The CDR3 has 14 amino acids. V lost 9 bases and J lost 5; bases outside the gene matches: 9. Per germline, CDR1 MDHEN and CDR2 SYDVKM. Based on the CDR3 plus reference TRBV28 and TRBJ2-1, the full variable domain is DVKVTQSSRYLVKRTGEKVFLECVQDMDHENMFWYRQDPGLGLRLIYFSYDVKMKEKGDIPEGYSVSREKKERFSLILESASTNQTSMYLCASEPSGLHNEQFFGPGTRLTVL.

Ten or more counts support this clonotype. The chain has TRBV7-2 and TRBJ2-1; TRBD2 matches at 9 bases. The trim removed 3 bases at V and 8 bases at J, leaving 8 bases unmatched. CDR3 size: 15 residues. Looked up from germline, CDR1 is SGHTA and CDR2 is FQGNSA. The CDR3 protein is CASSFSGGGGDEQFF. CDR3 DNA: TGTGCCAGCAGCTTCAGTGGCGGGGGGGGGGATGAGCAGTTCTTC.